This TCR beta chain was identified during a study of cytomegalovirus exposure and HLA in healthy donors. The PCR contained 60 Vbeta and 13 Jbeta primers. This table comes from immunoSEQ multiplex PCR, and its TCRdb copy is limited to in-frame clones, with some not included. The sample lists 200,000 to 250,000 clones, around four fifths seen once, with 0.47% in the top ten. From germline, CDR1 is SQVTM and CDR2 ANQGSEA. The CDR3 is 15 amino acids. V is TRBV29-1 and J is TRBJ2-5; 10 bases map to TRBD2. The end of the DNA is better explained by TRBJ2-7, so the J call may be wrong. The TCR was taken from a boy younger than 18 in good health and CMV-seronegative. Sequenced sample: PBMCs. As DNA, the CDR3 is TGCAGCGTTGAACTAGCGGGGGATATGACCTACGAGCAGTACTTC. Amino acid sequence: CSVELAGDMTYEQYF.